This entry describes one TCR beta chain. Its antigen is currently unknown. This entry comes from a study of T cell repertoires in cytomegalovirus infection. One entry per CDR3 protein, called by TCRdb with MiXCR from the reads. The table has 650,000 to 850,000 distinct CDR3 sequences, 29% seen once. Per the germline V gene, CDR1 is MGHRA and CDR2 is YSYEKL. V lost 4 bases, J lost 1 base, and 9 bases stayed unmatched. This CDR3 region has 16 residues. This chain connects TRBV4-1 to TRBJ1-1; 7 positions agree with TRBD1. This clonotype was sampled from a human donor in good health (CMV status not recorded). Some clones in this sample may be carry-over from other donors' samples. This specimen consisted of cultured CD8+ T cells from PBMCs, obtained from culture after CMV antigen stimulation. The CDR3 loop is CASSPADRTPNTEAFF. CDR3 nucleotide sequence: TGCGCCAGCAGCCCGGCGGACAGGACTCCGAACACTGAAGCTTTCTTT.